This TCR beta chain was observed in a study of blood T cell repertoires in COVID-19 (dated by TCRdb to the early 2020s). Study-wide context: Collaborator samples came from the United States, Italy and Spain and covered acute and convalescent phases of COVID-19. The repertoires were made available in a free public database intended to serve as a resource for research on the immune response to SARS-CoV-2. Sample metadata almost always included a de-identified subject ID, COVID-19 status, age in years and sex. Where HLA class I and class II types were available, the types were taken from metadata supplied by the sample provider, not from assay-based typing. The samples were drawn from two sources: the first 160 participants of the ongoing ImmuneRACE study, and 1,200 or so subjects contributed by 6 global collaborators. The prospective study material was composed of cDNA or gDNA derived from T cells, B-cell-depleted T cells, or PBMCs. Subjects who had been exposed to COVID-19, were actively infected with it, or had recovered from it provided the deeply sampled blood TCRbeta repertoires that made up the dataset.

The immunoSEQ Assay, a bias-controlled multiplex PCR, was used to amplify TCRbeta CDR3 regions from genomic DNA. Per the original workflow: The number of nucleated cells in each sample was estimated by amplification of reference gene primers within the assay. To quantify the absolute abundance of each unique TCRbeta CDR3 rearrangement, sequence reads were collapsed and filtered. For each sample, productive Simpson clonality was calculated as the square root of Simpson's diversity index across productive rearrangements. TCRdb took this table from immuneACCESS and kept in-frame rearrangements with V and J called. Such tables lack part of the clones; where checked against another copy, unresolved V genes explain under half of the gap, and the rest is unexplained. The V and J calls and clone size are taken from that table; D and trimming were inferred from the DNA. Recorded for this sample are 30,000 to 45,000 clones; roughly nine tenths of them occurred a single time. The top ten constitute 5% to 7% of the sample.

A single count supports this clone. It has no known antigen specificity. Per-base quality was not reported, and no clone a single base away is much larger than it. The CDR3 sequence holds 13 residues, the cysteine and phenylalanine included. The entry retains the CDR3 DNA only, 39 bases that are in frame from base 1. The V and J ends are trimmed by 4 bases and 8 bases, leaving 14 bases between them. Each collaborating institution followed its own protocols to collect whole blood in K2EDTA tubes. Collaborator samples were shipped for TCRbeta analysis as frozen whole blood, isolated PBMCs, or DNA extracted from either sample type. Study-wide findings and limitations: How much clinical and demographic metadata was included differed by source and by participant, and the metadata was provided uncurated.

The sample comprised peripheral blood. The rearranged chain carries TRBV12-3 or TRBV12-4 and TRBJ1-2; a tentative D match to TRBD1 spans 6 bases. This clonotype originated in a human donor in a cohort sampled during active COVID-19. DNA sequence: TGTGCCAGCAGTTACCTACAGGGAAAAGGCTACACCTTC. Translated, it gives CASSYLQGKGYTF.